A selection of T cell receptor beta chains follows, all from one sample in a study of blood T cell repertoires in COVID-19. Repertoires were generated with immunoSEQ multiplex PCR, while TCRdb's copy carries only in-frame clones and drops some. This sample yields around 300,000 clones, of which over 75% are seen a single time; less than 5.5% belongs to the top ten. The sequenced material came from PBMCs or T cells enriched from blood (not recorded which). Receptor source: a man aged 30-40 years who had recovered from COVID-19. CDR3s include the opening cysteine and the closing phenylalanine or tryptophan. Each record gives: D gene, J gene, V gene, clone size, CDR3 DNA, CDR3 protein. D genes are given only for firm matches. The size field is filled for only some rows; it gives once, few, many or a size class.

-	TRBJ1-6	TRBV27	once	TGTGCCAGCAGTTTATCTCGTCAGGGTCCCTCACCCCTCCACTTT	CASSLSRQGPSPLHF
-	TRBJ1-4	TRBV5-1	once	TGCGCCAGCAGCCTGACAGCGTCTAATGAAAAACTGTTTTTT	CASSLTASNEKLFF
TRBD1	TRBJ2-1	TRBV29-1	-	TGCAGCGTCGGCGGGACAGGGTCGGGTGTGAATGAGCAGTTCTTC	CSVGGTGSGVNEQFF
-	TRBJ2-3	TRBV27	-	TGTGCCAGCAGTTTATCGCGAAGCACAGATACGCAGTATTTT	CASSLSRSTDTQYF
-	TRBJ2-7	TRBV18	-	TGTGCCAGCTCACCAGGTGCACAGGGCTCCTACGAGCAGTACTTC	CASSPGAQGSYEQYF
TRBD1	TRBJ1-6	TRBV3-1/TRBV3-2	-	TGTGCCAGCAGCCTTCGGGACAGGGAACCCCGGGTACCCCTCCACTTT	CASSLRDREPRVPLHF
TRBD2	TRBJ2-1	TRBV6-4	-	TGTGCCAGCAGTTCTAGACCGGGACTACAGGAGCAGTTCTTC	CASSSRPGLQEQFF
-	TRBJ1-5	TRBV7-9	-	TGTGCCAGCAGCTTCTGGGAGCATACGGGCAATCAGCCCCAGCATTTT	CASSFWEHTGNQPQHF
-	TRBJ2-7	TRBV4-1	-	TGCGCCAGCAGCCGCAAAACAGGGCTAACCTACGAGCAGTACTTC	CASSRKTGLTYEQYF
TRBD1	TRBJ1-6	TRBV28	-	TGTGCCAGCAGTGGAGGGGGCACCTATAATTCACCCCTCCACTTT	CASSGGGTYNSPLHF
-	TRBJ2-2	TRBV19	-	TGTGCCAGTAGTTGGACTCTCACCGGGGAGCTGTTTTTT	CASSWTLTGELFF
-	TRBJ2-7	TRBV29-1	once	TGCAGCGTCGGACTACGCTACGAGCAGTACTTC	CSVGLRYEQYF
-	TRBJ2-7	TRBV19	few	TGTGCCAGTAGTATAGGACAGGCCTACGAGCAGTACTTC	CASSIGQAYEQYF
-	TRBJ2-7	TRBV6-1	once	TGTGCCAGCAGTGAGCTCGGGTGGGAGCAGTACTTC	CASSELGWEQYF
-	TRBJ1-2	TRBV7-9	-	TGTGCCAGCAGCTTAGGCAGGGATCTCTATGGCTACACCTTC	CASSLGRDLYGYTF
-	TRBJ1-6	TRBV7-9	-	TGTGCCAGCAGCCCTGGGCCGACGCATAATTCACCCCTCCACTTT	CASSPGPTHNSPLHF
-	TRBJ1-5	TRBV28	-	TGTGCCAGCAGTTCGGGAGGGGCAGGAGGACAGCCCCAGCATTTT	CASSSGGAGGQPQHF
-	TRBJ2-3	TRBV19	-	TGTGCCAGTAGTATACGTGGGGGGAAAATACCCACAGATACGCAGTATTTT	CASSIRGGKIPTDTQYF
TRBD2	TRBJ2-7	TRBV13	once	TGTGCCAGCTCCCTACTAGCGGGGTCAGATGGGGAGCAGTACTTC	CASSLLAGSDGEQYF
TRBD1	TRBJ1-5	TRBV12-3/TRBV12-4	-	TGTGCCAGCAGGGGACAGTTCAATCAGCCCCAGCATTTT	CASRGQFNQPQHF
TRBD1	TRBJ1-2	TRBV15	-	TGTGCCTCTGCTCCAGGACAGGGAGGCTATGGCTACACCTTC	CASAPGQGGYGYTF
TRBD2	TRBJ2-2	TRBV23-1	-	TGCGCCAGCAGTCCACCCCAGACTAGCGGGACGTTCGCGAACACCGGGGAGCTGTTTTTT	CASSPPQTSGTFANTGELFF
TRBD1	TRBJ2-5	TRBV4-1	-	TGCGCCAGCAGCCAAGTTAGGCCAGGGGGACAAGAGACCCAGTACTTC	CASSQVRPGGQETQYF
TRBD1	TRBJ2-3	TRBV4-2	-	TGTGCCAGCAGCCAAGCCGGGACAGAGAGAACAGATACGCAGTATTTT	CASSQAGTERTDTQYF
-	TRBJ2-3	TRBV14	-	TGTGCCAGCAGCACAACAGATACGCAGTATTTT	CASSTTDTQYF
-	TRBJ1-6	TRBV6-4	-	TGTGCCAGCAACGAACCGGAGCGGGAGAATTCACCCCTCCACTTT	CASNEPERENSPLHF
-	TRBJ2-1	TRBV30	-	TGTGCCTGGAGTGTATCAATCAGGGATGAGCAGTTCTTC	CAWSVSIRDEQFF
TRBD1	TRBJ1-1	TRBV10-3	once	TGTGCCATCAGTGAGACTGGGACAGGGGATGGGTACACTGAAGCTTTCTTT	CAISETGTGDGYTEAFF
TRBD1	TRBJ1-3	TRBV30	once	TGTGCCTGGAGGGACAGGGCAACCTACTCTGGAAACACCATATATTTT	CAWRDRATYSGNTIYF
TRBD2	TRBJ2-5	TRBV9	-	TGTGCCAGCAGCTCGCGGACTAGCGGGCACCAAGAGACCCAGTACTTC	CASSSRTSGHQETQYF
TRBD1	TRBJ1-1	TRBV24-1	few	TGTGCCACCAGTGTGGGACAGGGAGGGAGCGCTGAAGCTTTCTTT	CATSVGQGGSAEAFF
-	TRBJ2-7	TRBV5-1	few	TGCGCCAGCAGCTTGGCCCCTAGCTACGAGCAGTACTTC	CASSLAPSYEQYF
-	TRBJ1-6	TRBV12-3/TRBV12-4	-	TGTGCCAGCAGTTTGGGGAGGAGACCCCTCCACTTT	CASSLGRRPLHF
TRBD2	TRBJ2-5	TRBV9	-	TGTGCCAGCTCAGGCTCGAGCGGGGGGGTTTGGGAGACCCAGTACTTC	CASSGSSGGVWETQYF
TRBD1	TRBJ1-2	TRBV28	few	TGTGCCAGCAGTTCACTCCGGACAGGGGAAGGGAATTATGGCTACACCTTC	CASSSLRTGEGNYGYTF
-	TRBJ1-1	TRBV19	-	TGTGCCAGTACCCCCTGGGGAGGATTAGTTCTGGGCACTGAAGCTTTCTTT	CASTPWGGLVLGTEAFF
TRBD1	TRBJ1-1	TRBV2	-	TGTGCCAGCAGTGTGGAGGGGGCTGACACTGAAGCTTTCTTT	CASSVEGADTEAFF
-	TRBJ1-1	TRBV29-1	once	TGCAGCGCATCAGGGGTCGGCGCTGAAGCTTTCTTT	CSASGVGAEAFF
-	TRBJ1-2	TRBV11-3	-	TGTGCCAGCAGCTTTTACAGGCCGTATGGCTACACCTTC	CASSFYRPYGYTF
TRBD1	TRBJ2-7	TRBV6-5	-	TGTGCCAGCAGTTACTCCCCAGGCAGGGGGCGCCTGGAGCAGTACTTC	CASSYSPGRGRLEQYF
-	TRBJ2-3	TRBV5-4	-	TGTGCCAGCAGCTTCAGGGAAGGTAGCACAGATACGCAGTATTTT	CASSFREGSTDTQYF
-	TRBJ1-2	TRBV24-1	-	TGTGCCACCAGTGATCCCCAGGGATTCTATGGCTACACCTTC	CATSDPQGFYGYTF
TRBD2	TRBJ2-2	TRBV12-5	-	TGTGCTAGTGGCTTCACTAGCGGGGGGGCCCGGACCGGGGAGCTGTTTTTT	CASGFTSGGARTGELFF
-	TRBJ2-2	TRBV21-1	-	TGTGCCAGCAGCAAAGATTCGGGGAGCGGGGAGCTGTTTTTT	CASSKDSGSGELFF
-	TRBJ1-2	TRBV4-1	-	TGCGCCAGCAGCCAAGGGCTGACAGTCCGGAATGGCTACACCTTC	CASSQGLTVRNGYTF
-	TRBJ1-3	TRBV18	-	TGTGCCAGCTCACCACTGAATGGTCTTAGCAGCTCTGGAAACACCATATATTTT	CASSPLNGLSSSGNTIYF
TRBD1	TRBJ1-1	TRBV7-9	-	TGTGCCAGCAGCCCAGGGGACAGATCGAACACTGAAGCTTTCTTT	CASSPGDRSNTEAFF
TRBD1	TRBJ2-1	TRBV11-2	-	TGTGCCAGCAGCCTCCCCGGGACAGGGGTATACAATGAGCAGTTCTTC	CASSLPGTGVYNEQFF
-	TRBJ2-2	TRBV7-3	-	TGTGCCAGCAGCATCTACGGCGGGGAGCTGTTTTTT	CASSIYGGELFF
TRBD2	TRBJ2-3	TRBV10-3	once	TGTGCCATCCGCGGGGGGGGTGGCACAGATACGCAGTATTTT	CAIRGGGGTDTQYF
TRBD2	TRBJ2-1	TRBV10-1	-	TGCGCCAGCAGTGAGTCGAACGTGGGGGGGGTTTACAATGAGCAGTTCTTC	CASSESNVGGVYNEQFF
-	TRBJ2-5	TRBV1	-	TGCACCAGCAGCCAAGATTTCGGACTAGCGGTTAAAGAGACCCAGTACTTC	CTSSQDFGLAVKETQYF
-	TRBJ2-7	TRBV4-2	few	TGTGCCAGCAGCCCCAACACAGGGGGGGCCTACGAGCAGTACTTC	CASSPNTGGAYEQYF
-	TRBJ1-6	TRBV30	-	TGTGCCTGGAGTGACAGGTCCAATTCACCCCTCCACTTT	CAWSDRSNSPLHF
-	TRBJ1-2	TRBV3-1/TRBV3-2	-	TGTGCCAGCAGCCTGATCTCGGTGGGCGACGGCTACACCTTC	CASSLISVGDGYTF
TRBD1	TRBJ1-1	TRBV28	-	TGTGCCAGCAGTTGGACAGGAGGTAACACTGAAGCTTTCTTT	CASSWTGGNTEAFF
TRBD2	TRBJ2-1	TRBV9	-	TGTGCCAGCAGCGTGGCGGGGGGCCAGTACAATGAGCAGTTCTTC	CASSVAGGQYNEQFF